This T cell receptor beta chain appears in the sequencing data of a study of CXCR3-negative and CXCR3-positive naive CD8 T cells. Findings of the study overall: It was found that naive subsets had comparable surface CD5, and TCR strength was inferred from TRB CDR3 properties. TRB CDR3s were more hydrophobic in CXCR3-positive than in CXCR3-negative naive cells.

Cells that were CD45RO-CCR7+CD27+CD95- constituted naive CD8+ T cells. A note on this clonotype: Its specificity is not known.

Each TRB cDNA library was prepared by 5' RACE (with UMI labels). TCRdb re-analyzed the 5' RACE reads; it lists each CDR3 protein once, without DNA. The specimen's table records around 60,000 distinct CDR3 sequences. The length of the CDR3 is 17 residues. In germline, CDR1 is LGHNA, CDR2 YSLEER. J is TRBJ2-1 and V is TRBV4-3; TCRdb's assignment of TRBD1 cannot be checked, as there is no DNA. Sequenced material: naive CXCR3+ CD8+ T cells from blood. Subset here: CD45RO-CCR7+CD27+CD95- naive CD8+ T cells expressing CXCR3 (TNR3+). The receptor's source is a human donor in good health. Some clones in this sample may be carry-over from other donors' samples. This CDR3 is CASSQDPSREPGNEQFF.